The present T cell receptor (beta chain) was sequenced within a study of response to subunit inactivated influenza vaccine. From the RT-PCR reads, TCRdb called clonotypes with MiXCR, one entry per CDR3 protein. In the table there are 750,000 to 850,000 distinct CDR3 sequences, around 20% of which are singletons. Study-level findings and limits: Authors suggested each seasonal influenza vaccination recruits few new T cells.

Notes on this clonotype: Its antigen is unknown.

The germline V gene has CDR1 LGHNA and CDR2 YSLEER. Trimming pared 1 base from V and 5 bases from J, leaving 14 bases between. The CDR3 loop spans 15 amino acids. The source of this sequence is a man aged 50-59 years who received an inactivated influenza vaccine. The sequencing used PBMCs from blood, collected roughly 5 days after vaccination. The chain links TRBV4-3 to TRBJ1-1; D is possibly TRBD1 (5 bases). The CDR3 protein is CASSQVGRGRTEAFF. The DNA for the CDR3 is TGCGCCAGCAGCCAAGTAGGGAGGGGACGGACTGAAGCTTTCTTT.